This T cell receptor beta chain was sequenced during a study of memory CD4+ T cells and cytomegalovirus serostatus. Whole-study results and caveats: Suggested: most of the CMV-linked TCR signature lies in CD4+ memory cells. Of more than 150 reported CMV TCRbeta sequences, about 67 were found in memory CD4+ repertoires.

Here immunoSEQ multiplex PCR was the method, and the copy in TCRdb shows in-frame clones only, minus some. Among approximately 70,000 clones listed, about 75% were seen once. The sort gate was single viable CD3+CD4+CD8-CD45RO+ cells for memory CD4+ T cells. This CDR3 is 14 amino acids long. Trimming left V 1 base short and J 5 bases short, with 10 bases between. Looked up from germline, CDR1 is SGHDT and CDR2 is YYEEEE. In its sample, this clone was seen once. Antigen specificity is unknown. The sample was memory CD4+ T cells from blood. The receptor was isolated from an adult in good health and CMV-seropositive. The chain employs TRBV5-6 and TRBJ1-5, with D perhaps matching TRBD1 (5 bases). The DNA for the CDR3 is TGTGCCAGCAGCTTGATCCAGGGCGATCAGCCCCAGCATTTT. Translating gives CASSLIQGDQPQHF. Variable domain in full (rest from reference TRBV5-6 and TRBJ1-5): DAGVTQSPTHLIKTRGQQVTLRCSPKSGHDTVSWYQQALGQGPQFIFQYYEEEERQRGNFPDRFSGHQFPNYSSELNVNALLLGDSALYLCASSLIQGDQPQHFGDGTRLSIL.